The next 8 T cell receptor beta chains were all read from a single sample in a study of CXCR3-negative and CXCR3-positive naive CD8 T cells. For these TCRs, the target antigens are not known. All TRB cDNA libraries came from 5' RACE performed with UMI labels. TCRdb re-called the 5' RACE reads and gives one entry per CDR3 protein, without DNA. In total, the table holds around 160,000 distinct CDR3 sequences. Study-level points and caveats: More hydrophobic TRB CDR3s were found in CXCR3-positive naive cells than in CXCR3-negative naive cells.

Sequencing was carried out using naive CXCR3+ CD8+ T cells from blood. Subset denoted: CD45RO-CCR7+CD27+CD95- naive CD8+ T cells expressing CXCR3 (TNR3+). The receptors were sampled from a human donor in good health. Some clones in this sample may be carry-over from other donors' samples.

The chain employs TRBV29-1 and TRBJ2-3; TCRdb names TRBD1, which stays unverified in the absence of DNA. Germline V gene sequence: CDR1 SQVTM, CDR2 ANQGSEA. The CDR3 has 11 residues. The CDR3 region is CSARLGDTQYF.

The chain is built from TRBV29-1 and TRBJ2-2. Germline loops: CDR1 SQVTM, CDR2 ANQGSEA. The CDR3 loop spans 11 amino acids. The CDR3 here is CSVERSGELFF.

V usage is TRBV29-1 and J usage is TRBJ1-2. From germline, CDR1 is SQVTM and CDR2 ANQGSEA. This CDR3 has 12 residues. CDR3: CSVLQANYGYTF.

CDR3 in amino acids: CASSQCPGTAGVKNGYTF. This chain joins TRBV23-1 and TRBJ1-2; TCRdb selects TRBD1, and the lack of DNA leaves this call unchecked. TRBV23-1 is marked as an open reading frame, function uncertain. This CDR3 spans 18 amino acids.

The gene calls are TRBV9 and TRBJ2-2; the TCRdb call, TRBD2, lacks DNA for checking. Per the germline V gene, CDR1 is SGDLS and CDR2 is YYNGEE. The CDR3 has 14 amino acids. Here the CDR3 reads CASSPGLAYGELFF.

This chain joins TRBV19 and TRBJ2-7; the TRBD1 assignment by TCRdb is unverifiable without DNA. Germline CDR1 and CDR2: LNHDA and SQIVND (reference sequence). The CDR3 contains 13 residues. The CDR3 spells CASSIRDSYEQYF. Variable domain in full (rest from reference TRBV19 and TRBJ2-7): DGGITQSPKYLFRKEGQNVTLSCEQNLNHDAMYWYRQDPGQGLRLIYYSQIVNDFQKGDIAEGYSVSREKKESFPLTVTSAQKNPTAFYLCASSIRDSYEQYFGPGTRLTVT.

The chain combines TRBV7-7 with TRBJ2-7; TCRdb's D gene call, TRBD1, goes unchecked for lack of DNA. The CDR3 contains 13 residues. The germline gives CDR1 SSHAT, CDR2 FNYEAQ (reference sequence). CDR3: CASSLVGGDEQYF.

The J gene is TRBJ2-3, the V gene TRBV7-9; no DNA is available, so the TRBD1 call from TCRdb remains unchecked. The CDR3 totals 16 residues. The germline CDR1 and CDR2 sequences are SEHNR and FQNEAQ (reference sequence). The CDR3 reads CASSLAPGQSTDTQYF.